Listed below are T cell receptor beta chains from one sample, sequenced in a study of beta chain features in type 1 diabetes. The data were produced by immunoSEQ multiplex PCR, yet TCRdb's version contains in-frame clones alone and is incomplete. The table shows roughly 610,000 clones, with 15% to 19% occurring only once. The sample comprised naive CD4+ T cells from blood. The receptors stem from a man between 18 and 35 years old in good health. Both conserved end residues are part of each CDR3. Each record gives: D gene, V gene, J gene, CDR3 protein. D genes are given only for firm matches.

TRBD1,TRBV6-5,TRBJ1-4,CASSPPGQGTEKLFF
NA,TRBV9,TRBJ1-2,CASTQRGTPNYGYTF
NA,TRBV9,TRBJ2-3,CASSVVTGQYTQYF
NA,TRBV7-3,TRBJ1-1,CASSAGTVTEAFF
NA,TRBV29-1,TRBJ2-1,CSVGSKNEQFF
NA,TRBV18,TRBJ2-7,CASSPPDSLGTYEQYF
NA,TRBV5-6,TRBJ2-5,CASSLDRQQETQYF
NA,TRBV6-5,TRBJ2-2,CASSEAGELFF
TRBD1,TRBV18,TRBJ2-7,CASSRDRGYEQYF
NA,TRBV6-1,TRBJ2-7,CASSVGYYEQYF
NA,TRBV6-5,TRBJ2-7,CASSYSSGLSYEQYF
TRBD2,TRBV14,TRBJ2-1,CASSQDRGASGFYNEQFF
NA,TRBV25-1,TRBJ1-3,CASSVGSGNTIYF
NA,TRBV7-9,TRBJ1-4,CASSLPPGTRNEKLFF
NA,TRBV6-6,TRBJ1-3,CASSYMGSAGNTIYF
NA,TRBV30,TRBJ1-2,CAWTFSYGYTF
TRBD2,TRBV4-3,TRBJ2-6,CASSLQAGGPLSGANVLTF
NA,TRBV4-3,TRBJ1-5,CASSQDIWGSQPQHF
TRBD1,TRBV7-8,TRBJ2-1,CASSTRQGDYNEQFF
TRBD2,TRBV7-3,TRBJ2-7,CASSLGGSLYEQYF
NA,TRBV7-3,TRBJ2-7,CASSLTPAGSYEQYF
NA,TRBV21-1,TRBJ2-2,CASSNKSHDTGELFF
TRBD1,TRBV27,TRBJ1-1,CATTNRGNTEAFF
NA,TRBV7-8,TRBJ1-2,CASSLRDTRPPHGYTF
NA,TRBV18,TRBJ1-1,CAIAPGQNTEAFF
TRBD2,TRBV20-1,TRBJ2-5,CSARSSGGPHF
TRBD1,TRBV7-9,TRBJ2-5,CASSQSGTGQETQYF
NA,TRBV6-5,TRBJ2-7,CASTPGGAYEQYF
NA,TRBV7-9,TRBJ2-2,CAGTRPGELFF
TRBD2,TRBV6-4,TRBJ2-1,CASSDRGSGNNEQFF
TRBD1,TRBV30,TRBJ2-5,CAWSAGGGKTQYF
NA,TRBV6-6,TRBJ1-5,CASSYSGTPAQPQHF
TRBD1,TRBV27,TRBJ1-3,CASSTLRQGLFGNTIYF
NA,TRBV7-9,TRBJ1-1,CASSGGTEAFF
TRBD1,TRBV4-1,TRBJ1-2,CASSYLDRDYGYTF
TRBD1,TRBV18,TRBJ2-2,CASSPQRTGVGTGELFF
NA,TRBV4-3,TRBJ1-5,CASSQQQGDQPQHF
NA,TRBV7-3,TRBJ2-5,CASSLYPGVSETQYF
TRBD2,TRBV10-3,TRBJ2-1,CAITGGANEQFF
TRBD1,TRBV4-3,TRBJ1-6,CASSQGTGASPLHF
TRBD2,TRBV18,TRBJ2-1,CASSPGLGSYNEQFF
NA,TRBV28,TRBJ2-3,CASRQEDTQYF
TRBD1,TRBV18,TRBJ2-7,CASSPDRGSYEQYF
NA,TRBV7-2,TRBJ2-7,CASSLLGLMAYEQYF
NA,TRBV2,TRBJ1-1,CASSDPGRANTEAFF
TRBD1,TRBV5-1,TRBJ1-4,CASSSGQGYEKLFF
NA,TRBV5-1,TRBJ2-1,CASSSEWGNEQFF
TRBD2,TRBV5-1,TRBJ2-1,CASSLRGLAGGEQFF
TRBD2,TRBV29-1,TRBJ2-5,CSATSGGQETQYF
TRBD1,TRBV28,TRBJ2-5,CASSSIDRGRETQYF
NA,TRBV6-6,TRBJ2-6,CASSYSGRSGANVLTF
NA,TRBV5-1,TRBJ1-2,CASSLWRTDYGYTF
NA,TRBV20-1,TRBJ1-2,CSARGDYGYTF
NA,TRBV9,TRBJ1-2,CASSPDRLGYGYTF
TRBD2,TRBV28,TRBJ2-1,CASRPSGLAGDEQFF
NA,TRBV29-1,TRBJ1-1,CSVEGKVLSTEAFF
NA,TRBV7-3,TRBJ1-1,CASSLTSPGGNTEAFF
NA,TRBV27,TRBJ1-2,CASSPPGVGFRGYTF